The entry that follows covers one T cell receptor beta chain sequence. Antigen unknown. These data are taken from a study of shared clonotypes between healthy human individuals. Study results and caveats: How much donors shared clonotypes was expected to be affected by sequencing depth.

It was 200 to 250 ng DNA, 31,000 or so T cell genomes, that sorted-subset replicate PCRs used. The method was immunoSEQ multiplex PCR; TCRdb's version includes in-frame clones alone and lacks a portion of them. The sample carries some 1.5 million clones, approximately 97% recorded once. The TCR originated in a man between 25 and 39 years old in good health. The sequencing sample was made of naive CD4+ T cells sorted from blood. Subset in this sample: CD45RA+ positively selected.

CDR3 nucleotide sequence: TGTGCCAGCAGCGTAGAATCACAGCACTATGGCTACACCTTC. Translated, it gives CASSVESQHYGYTF. V usage is TRBV9 and J usage is TRBJ1-2; D is undetermined. Trimming removed 0 bases from V and 3 bases from J, with 9 bases in between. The germline V gene has CDR1 SGDLS and CDR2 YYNGEE. The CDR3 extends over 14 amino acids.